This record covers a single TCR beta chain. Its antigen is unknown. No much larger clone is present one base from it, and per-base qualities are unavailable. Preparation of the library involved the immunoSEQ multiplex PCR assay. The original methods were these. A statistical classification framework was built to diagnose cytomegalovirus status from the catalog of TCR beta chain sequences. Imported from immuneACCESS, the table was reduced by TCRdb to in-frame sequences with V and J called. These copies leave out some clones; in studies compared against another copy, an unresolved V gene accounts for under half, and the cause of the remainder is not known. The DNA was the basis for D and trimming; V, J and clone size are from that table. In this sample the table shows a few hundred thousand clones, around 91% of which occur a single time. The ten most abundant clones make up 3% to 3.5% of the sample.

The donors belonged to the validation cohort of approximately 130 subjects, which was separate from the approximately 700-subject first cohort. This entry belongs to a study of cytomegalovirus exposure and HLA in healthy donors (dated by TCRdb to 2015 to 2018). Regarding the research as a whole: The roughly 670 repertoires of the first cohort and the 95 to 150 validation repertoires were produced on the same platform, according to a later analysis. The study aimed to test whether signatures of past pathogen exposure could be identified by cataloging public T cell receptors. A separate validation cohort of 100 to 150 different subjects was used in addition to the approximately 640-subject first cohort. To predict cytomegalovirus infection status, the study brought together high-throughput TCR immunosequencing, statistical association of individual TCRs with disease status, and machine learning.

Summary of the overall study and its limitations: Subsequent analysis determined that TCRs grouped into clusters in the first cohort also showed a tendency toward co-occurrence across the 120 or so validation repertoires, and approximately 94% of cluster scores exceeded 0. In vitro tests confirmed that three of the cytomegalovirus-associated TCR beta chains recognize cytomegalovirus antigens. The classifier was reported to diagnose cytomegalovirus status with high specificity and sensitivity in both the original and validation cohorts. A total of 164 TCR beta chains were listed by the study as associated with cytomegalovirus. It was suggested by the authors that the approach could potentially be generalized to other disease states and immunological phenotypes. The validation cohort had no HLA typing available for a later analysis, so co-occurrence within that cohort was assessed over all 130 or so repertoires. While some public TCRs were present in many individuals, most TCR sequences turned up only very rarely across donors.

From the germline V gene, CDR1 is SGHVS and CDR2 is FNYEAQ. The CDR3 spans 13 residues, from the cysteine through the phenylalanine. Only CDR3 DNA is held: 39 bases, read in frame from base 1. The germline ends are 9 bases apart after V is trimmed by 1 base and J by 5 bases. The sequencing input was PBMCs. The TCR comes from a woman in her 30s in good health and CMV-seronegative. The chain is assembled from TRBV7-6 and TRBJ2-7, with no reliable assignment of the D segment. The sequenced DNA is TGTGCCAGCAGCTTAGGTTGGAGCGACGAGCAGTACTTC. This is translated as CASSLGWSDEQYF.